This paragraph reports one TCR beta chain. Antigen unknown. This entry belongs to a study of cytomegalovirus exposure and HLA in healthy donors. Across the whole study: The roughly 110 validation repertoires were reported in a later analysis to have been generated on the same platform as the approximately 700 first-cohort repertoires. Regarding the study as a whole: It was found in a later analysis that first-cohort TCR clusters tended to co-occur in the 100 to 150 validation repertoires. TCR beta chains numbering more than 150 were designated cytomegalovirus-associated.

TCRdb keeps only in-frame clones here, not all; method: immunoSEQ multiplex PCR. The data hold roughly 180,000 clones, with roughly 86% observed a single time. The donors were in the roughly 110-subject validation cohort, distinct from the approximately 670-subject first cohort. Trimming left V 3 bases short and J 4 bases short, with 9 bases between. Germline CDR1 SGHTA, CDR2 FQGTGA. CDR3 length: 13 residues. The sample comprised PBMCs. The genes are TRBV7-3 and TRBJ1-1; D unclear. The origin of this receptor is a man aged 25 to 40 in good health and CMV-seropositive. CDR3 sequence (DNA): TGTGCCAGCAGCTTCGGGGTGGGCACTGAAGCTTTCTTT. This encodes CASSFGVGTEAFF.